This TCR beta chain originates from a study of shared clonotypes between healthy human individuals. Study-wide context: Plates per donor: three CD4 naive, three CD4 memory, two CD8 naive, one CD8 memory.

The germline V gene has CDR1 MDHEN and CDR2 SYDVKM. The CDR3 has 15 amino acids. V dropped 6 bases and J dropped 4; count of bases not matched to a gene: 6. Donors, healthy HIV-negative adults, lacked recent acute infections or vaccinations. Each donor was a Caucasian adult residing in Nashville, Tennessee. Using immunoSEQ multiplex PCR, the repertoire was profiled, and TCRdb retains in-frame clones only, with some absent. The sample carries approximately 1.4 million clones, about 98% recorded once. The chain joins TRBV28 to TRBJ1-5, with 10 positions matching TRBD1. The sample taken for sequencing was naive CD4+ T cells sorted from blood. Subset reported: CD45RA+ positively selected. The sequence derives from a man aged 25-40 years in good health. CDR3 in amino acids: CASRPRTGGNQPQHF. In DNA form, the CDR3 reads TGTGCCAGCAGACCCCGGACAGGGGGGAATCAGCCCCAGCATTTT.